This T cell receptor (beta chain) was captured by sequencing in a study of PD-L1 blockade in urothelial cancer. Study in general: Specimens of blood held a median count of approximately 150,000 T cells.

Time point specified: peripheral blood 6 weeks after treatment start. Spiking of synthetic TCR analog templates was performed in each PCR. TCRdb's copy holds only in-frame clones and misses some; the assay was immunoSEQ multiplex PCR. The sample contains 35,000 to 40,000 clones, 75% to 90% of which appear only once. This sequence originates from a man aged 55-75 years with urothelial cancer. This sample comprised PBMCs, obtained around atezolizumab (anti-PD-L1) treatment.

In DNA, the CDR3 is TGTGCCAGCAGCGCGACAGGGAACCAAGAGACCCAGTACTTC. Amino acids: CASSATGNQETQYF. The rearrangement uses TRBV9 and TRBJ2-5; 7 bases are a match to TRBD1. Germline trimming cut 3 bases from V and 0 bases from J; bases unmatched to any gene: 2. CDR3 length: 14 residues. Germline assignment: CDR1 SGDLS and CDR2 YYNGEE. Full variable domain (outside the CDR3, taken from reference TRBV9 and TRBJ2-5): DSGVTQTPKHLITATGQRVTLRCSPRSGDLSVYWYQQSLDQGLQFLIQYYNGEERAKGNILERFSAQQFPDLHSELNLSSLELGDSALYFCASSATGNQETQYFGPGTRLLVL.